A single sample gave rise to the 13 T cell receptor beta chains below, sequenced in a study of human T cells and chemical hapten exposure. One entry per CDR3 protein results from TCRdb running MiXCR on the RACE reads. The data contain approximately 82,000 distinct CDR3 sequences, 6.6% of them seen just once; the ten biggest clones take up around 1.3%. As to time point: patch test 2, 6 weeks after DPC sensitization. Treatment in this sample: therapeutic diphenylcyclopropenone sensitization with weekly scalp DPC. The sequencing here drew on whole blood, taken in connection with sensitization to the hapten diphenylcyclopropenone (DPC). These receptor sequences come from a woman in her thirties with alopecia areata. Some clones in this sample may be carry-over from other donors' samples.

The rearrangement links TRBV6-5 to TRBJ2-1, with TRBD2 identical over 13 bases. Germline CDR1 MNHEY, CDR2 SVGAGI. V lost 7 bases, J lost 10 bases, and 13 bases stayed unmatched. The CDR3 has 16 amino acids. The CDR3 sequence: CASTSFGTSGIREQFF. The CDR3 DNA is TGTGCCAGCACCTCGTTTGGGACTAGCGGGATCCGCGAGCAGTTCTTC.

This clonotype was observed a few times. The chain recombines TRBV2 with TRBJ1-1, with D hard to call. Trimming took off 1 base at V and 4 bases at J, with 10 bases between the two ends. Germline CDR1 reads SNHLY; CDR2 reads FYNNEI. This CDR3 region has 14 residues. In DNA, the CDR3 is TGTGCCAGCAGTGAAGGGGGAGGAGGCACTGAAGCTTTCTTT. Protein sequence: CASSEGGGGTEAFF.

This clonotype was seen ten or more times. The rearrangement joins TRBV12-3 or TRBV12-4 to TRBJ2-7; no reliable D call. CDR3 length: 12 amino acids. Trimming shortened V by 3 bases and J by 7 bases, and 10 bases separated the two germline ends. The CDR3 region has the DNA TGTGCCAGCAGTTTTGAGAGGCGGGAGCAGTACTTC. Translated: CASSFERREQYF.

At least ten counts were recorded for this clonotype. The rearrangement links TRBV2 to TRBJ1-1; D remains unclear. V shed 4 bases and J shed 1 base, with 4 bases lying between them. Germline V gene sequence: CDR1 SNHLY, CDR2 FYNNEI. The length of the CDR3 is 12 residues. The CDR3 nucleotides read TGTGCCAGCAGTGTAGGGAACACTGAAGCTTTCTTT. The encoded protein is CASSVGNTEAFF.

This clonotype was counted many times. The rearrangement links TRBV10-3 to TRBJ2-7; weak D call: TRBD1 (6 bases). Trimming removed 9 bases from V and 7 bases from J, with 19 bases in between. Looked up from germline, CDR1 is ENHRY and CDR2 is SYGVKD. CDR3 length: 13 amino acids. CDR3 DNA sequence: TGTGCCATTTCAACGGGACAACCTACGGAGCAGTACTTC. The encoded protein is CAISTGQPTEQYF.

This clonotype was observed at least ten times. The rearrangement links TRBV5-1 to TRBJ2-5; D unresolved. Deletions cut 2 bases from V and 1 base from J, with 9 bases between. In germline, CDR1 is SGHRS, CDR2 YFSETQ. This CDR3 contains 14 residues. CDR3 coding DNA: TGCGCCAGCAGCTTTCAGAGCAGCCAAGAGACCCAGTACTTC. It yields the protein CASSFQSSQETQYF.

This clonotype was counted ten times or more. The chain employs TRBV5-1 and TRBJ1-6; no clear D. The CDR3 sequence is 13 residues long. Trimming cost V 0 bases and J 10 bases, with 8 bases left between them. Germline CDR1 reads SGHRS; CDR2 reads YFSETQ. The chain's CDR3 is CASSLAADSPLHF. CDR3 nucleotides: TGCGCCAGCAGCTTGGCCGCAGACTCACCCCTCCACTTT.

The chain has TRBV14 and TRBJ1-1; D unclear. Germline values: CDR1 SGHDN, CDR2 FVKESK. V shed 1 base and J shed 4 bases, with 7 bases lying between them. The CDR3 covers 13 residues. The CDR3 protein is CASSQVRVTEAFF. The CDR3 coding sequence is TGTGCCAGCAGCCAAGTACGGGTCACTGAAGCTTTCTTT.

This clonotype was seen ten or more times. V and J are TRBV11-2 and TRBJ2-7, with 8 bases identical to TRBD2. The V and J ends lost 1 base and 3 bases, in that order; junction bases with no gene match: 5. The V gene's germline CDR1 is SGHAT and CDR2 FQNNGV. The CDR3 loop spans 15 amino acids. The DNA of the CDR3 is TGTGCCAGCAGCTTAGGCGGGGGGCTAAACTACGAGCAGTACTTC. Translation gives CASSLGGGLNYEQYF.

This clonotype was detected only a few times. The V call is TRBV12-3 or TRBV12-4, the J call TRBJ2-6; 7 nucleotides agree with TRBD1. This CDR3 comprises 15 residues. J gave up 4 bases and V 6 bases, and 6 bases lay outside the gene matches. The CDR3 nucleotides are TGTGCCAGCAGACCGGACAGGCTAGGGGCCAACGTCCTGACTTTC. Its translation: CASRPDRLGANVLTF.

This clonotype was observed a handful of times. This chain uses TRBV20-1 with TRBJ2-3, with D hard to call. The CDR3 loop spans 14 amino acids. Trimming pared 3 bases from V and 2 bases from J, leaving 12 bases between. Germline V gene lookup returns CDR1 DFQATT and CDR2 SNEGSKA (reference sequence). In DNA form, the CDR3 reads TGCAGTGCTAGTTTGGGGTCTCACACAGATACGCAGTATTTT. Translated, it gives CSASLGSHTDTQYF.

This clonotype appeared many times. CDR3 DNA: TGTGCCAGCAGTTATAGGGGGACCGGGGAGCTGTTTTTT. Its protein is CASSYRGTGELFF. J is TRBJ2-2 and V is TRBV6-6; tentatively, D is TRBD1 (6 bases). Per the germline V gene, CDR1 is MNHNY and CDR2 is SVGAGI (reference sequence). V was cut by 3 bases and J by 5 bases, with 7 bases left in between. The CDR3 is 13 amino acids.

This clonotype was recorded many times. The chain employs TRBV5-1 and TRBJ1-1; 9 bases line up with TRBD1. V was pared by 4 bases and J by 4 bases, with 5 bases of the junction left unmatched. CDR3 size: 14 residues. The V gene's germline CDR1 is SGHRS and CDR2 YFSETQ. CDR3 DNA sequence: TGCGCCAGCAGCCCGGGACAGGGAATCACTGAAGCTTTCTTT. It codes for CASSPGQGITEAFF.